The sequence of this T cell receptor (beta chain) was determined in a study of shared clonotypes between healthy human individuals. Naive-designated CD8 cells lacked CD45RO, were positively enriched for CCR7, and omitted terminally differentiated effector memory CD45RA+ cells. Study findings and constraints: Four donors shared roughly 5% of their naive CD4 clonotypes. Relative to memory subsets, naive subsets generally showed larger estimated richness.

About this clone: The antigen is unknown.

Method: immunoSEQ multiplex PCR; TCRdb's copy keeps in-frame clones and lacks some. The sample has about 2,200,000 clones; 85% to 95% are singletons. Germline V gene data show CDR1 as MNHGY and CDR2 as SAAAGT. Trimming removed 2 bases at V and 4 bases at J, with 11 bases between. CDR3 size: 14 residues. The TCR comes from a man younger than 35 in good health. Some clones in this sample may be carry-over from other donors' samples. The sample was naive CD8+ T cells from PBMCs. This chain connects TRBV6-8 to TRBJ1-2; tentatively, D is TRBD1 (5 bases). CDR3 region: CASSYPRGGYGYTF. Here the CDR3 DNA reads TGTGCCAGCAGTTACCCTCGGGGCGGCTATGGCTACACCTTC.